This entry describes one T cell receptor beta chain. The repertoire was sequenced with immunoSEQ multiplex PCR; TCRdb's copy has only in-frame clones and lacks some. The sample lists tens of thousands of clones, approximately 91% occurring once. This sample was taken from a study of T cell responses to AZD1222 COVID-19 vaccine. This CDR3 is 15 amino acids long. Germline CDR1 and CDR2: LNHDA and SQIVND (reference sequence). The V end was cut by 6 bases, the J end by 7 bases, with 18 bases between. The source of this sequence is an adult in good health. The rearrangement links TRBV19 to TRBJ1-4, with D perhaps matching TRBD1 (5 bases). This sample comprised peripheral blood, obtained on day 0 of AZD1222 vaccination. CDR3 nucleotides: TGTGCCAGTAGCCCGTACGGGGGAATTGGTGAAAAACTGTTTTTT. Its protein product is CASSPYGGIGEKLFF.